A selection of T cell receptor beta chains follows, all from one sample in a study of neurological immune-mediated disorders. TCRdb analysed the 5' RACE reads with MiXCR anew, one entry per CDR3 protein. Here the sample spans 25,000 to 35,000 distinct CDR3 sequences, about 1.4% being singletons. The sample was PBMCs. These receptors were obtained from a woman aged 25-40 years with multiple sclerosis. Both conserved end residues are part of each CDR3. The D gene is left open where the match is weak. Clone size is given as once, few or many counts, or a class when the clone is expanded.

abundance: many
j_gene: TRBJ2-7
d_gene: -
v_gene: TRBV15
len: 13
CDR3aa: CATSRGFGGEQYF
CDR3nt: TGTGCCACCAGCAGAGGATTTGGAGGCGAGCAGTACTTC

abundance: many
j_gene: TRBJ2-7
d_gene: TRBD2
v_gene: TRBV5-1
len: 14
CDR3aa: CASSFDGGNYEQYF
CDR3nt: TGCGCCAGCAGCTTCGACGGGGGGAACTACGAGCAGTACTTC

abundance: many
j_gene: TRBJ2-3
d_gene: TRBD1
v_gene: TRBV20-1
len: 12
CDR3aa: CSAGQGAYTQYF
CDR3nt: TGCAGTGCGGGACAGGGGGCGTATACGCAGTATTTT

abundance: few
j_gene: TRBJ2-7
d_gene: -
v_gene: TRBV6-5
len: 11
CDR3aa: CASSSYNEQYF
CDR3nt: TGTGCCAGCAGTTCCTATAACGAGCAGTACTTT

abundance: many
j_gene: TRBJ1-6
d_gene: TRBD1
v_gene: TRBV20-1
len: 16
CDR3aa: CSASQGGISYNSPLHF
CDR3nt: TGCAGTGCTAGTCAGGGGGGGATCTCCTATAATTCACCCCTCCACTTT

abundance: many
j_gene: TRBJ2-3
d_gene: -
v_gene: TRBV7-2
len: 14
CDR3aa: CASSATYSTDTQYF
CDR3nt: TGTGCCAGCAGCGCAACGTACAGCACAGATACGCAGTATTTT

abundance: many
j_gene: TRBJ2-1
d_gene: -
v_gene: TRBV20-1
len: 14
CDR3aa: CSARDGRTYNEQFF
CDR3nt: TGCAGTGCTAGAGATGGTCGGACTTACAATGAGCAGTTCTTC

abundance: many
j_gene: TRBJ2-1
d_gene: -
v_gene: TRBV5-1
len: 15
CDR3aa: CASSLRVPGYNEQFF
CDR3nt: TGCGCCAGCAGCTTGAGGGTTCCGGGGTACAATGAGCAGTTCTTC

abundance: many
j_gene: TRBJ2-1
d_gene: -
v_gene: TRBV7-2
len: 16
CDR3aa: CASSYPGAISYNEQFF
CDR3nt: TGTGCCAGCAGTTACCCAGGGGCGATTTCCTACAATGAGCAGTTCTTC

abundance: many
j_gene: TRBJ2-7
d_gene: TRBD1
v_gene: TRBV7-8
len: 14
CDR3aa: CASSPDREQEVEYF
CDR3nt: TGTGCCAGCAGCCCCGACAGGGAGCAGGAGGTGGAGTACTTC

abundance: many
j_gene: TRBJ1-3
d_gene: -
v_gene: TRBV5-1
len: 17
CDR3aa: CASSVEALGGSGNTIYF
CDR3nt: TGCGCCAGCAGCGTGGAGGCGTTAGGGGGCTCTGGAAACACCATATATTTT

abundance: many
j_gene: TRBJ2-1
d_gene: -
v_gene: TRBV9
len: 14
CDR3aa: CASSARGPVNEQFF
CDR3nt: TGTGCCAGCAGCGCCAGGGGACCCGTCAATGAGCAGTTCTTC